Each of the 10 T cell receptor beta chains below was sequenced from the same sample in a study of blood T cell repertoires in COVID-19. Data came from immunoSEQ multiplex PCR; TCRdb stores just in-frame clones and leaves some out. The data show hundreds of thousands of clones, approximately 90% seen once. The source material was peripheral blood. The receptors originated from a man aged 40-55 years with acute or convalescent COVID-19.

This clone was observed a single time. The V and J genes are TRBV2 and TRBJ2-7; D is perhaps TRBD1 (6 bases). The CDR3 extends over 13 amino acids. Germline V lookup: CDR1 SNHLY, CDR2 FYNNEI. V lost 6 bases and J 6 bases, leaving 15 bases between the germline ends. The chain's CDR3 is CASSPLQDSEQYF. The CDR3 DNA reads TGTGCCAGCAGCCCCCTCCAGGACAGCGAGCAGTACTTC.

In DNA form, the CDR3 reads TGTGCCAGTAGTATCCGGAGCCAGAACACTGAAGCTTTCTTT. Amino acid sequence: CASSIRSQNTEAFF. This chain joins TRBV19 and TRBJ1-1; D is undetermined. This CDR3 is built from 14 residues. V lost 3 bases and J 1 base, leaving 9 bases between the germline ends. Looked up from germline, CDR1 is LNHDA and CDR2 is SQIVND (reference sequence). Using reference TRBV19 and TRBJ1-1 for the parts outside the CDR3, the full variable domain is DGGITQSPKYLFRKEGQNVTLSCEQNLNHDAMYWYRQDPGQGLRLIYYSQIVNDFQKGDIAEGYSVSREKKESFPLTVTSAQKNPTAFYLCASSIRSQNTEAFFGQGTRLTVV.

This chain uses TRBV5-1 with TRBJ2-3; 9 bases map to TRBD2. The germline V gene has CDR1 SGHRS and CDR2 YFSETQ. V lost 2 bases to trimming and J lost 3 bases; unmatched junction nucleotides: 10. This CDR3 is built from 17 residues. The CDR3 loop reads CASSFSGGAQGTDTQYF. CDR3 bases: TGCGCCAGCAGCTTTAGCGGGGGCGCCCAGGGTACAGATACGCAGTATTTT.

A single count supports this clone. This chain uses TRBV5-1 with TRBJ2-1; 14 nucleotides match TRBD2. The trim removed 0 bases at V and 10 bases at J, leaving 3 bases unmatched. CDR3 length equals 15 residues. Per germline, CDR1 SGHRS and CDR2 YFSETQ. CDR3 nucleotides: TGCGCCAGCAGCTTGGTTGGACTAGCGGGGGGCGAGCAGTTCTTC. This encodes CASSLVGLAGGEQFF.

The chain couples TRBV5-4 to TRBJ2-1; TRBD2 agrees at 12 bases. CDR3 length: 16 residues. J lost 4 bases, V lost 3 bases, and 5 bases had no gene match. CDR1 is SGHNT and CDR2 is YYREEE in the germline V gene (reference sequence). CDR3 bases: TGTGCCAGCAGCTCGGACGGGACTAGCGGGTACAATGAGCAGTTCTTC. It encodes CASSSDGTSGYNEQFF. Combining the CDR3 with reference TRBV5-4 and TRBJ2-1 gives the whole variable domain ETGVTQSPTHLIKTRGQQVTLRCSSQSGHNTVSWYQQALGQGPQFIFQYYREEENGRGNFPPRFSGLQFPNYSSELNVNALELDDSALYLCASSSDGTSGYNEQFFGPGTRLTVL.

This CDR3 reads CASSLELWSSYNEQFF. CDR3 nucleotide sequence: TGCGCCAGCAGCTTGGAACTCTGGAGCTCCTACAATGAGCAGTTCTTC. The J gene is TRBJ2-1, the V gene TRBV5-1; D call uncertain. Trimming pared 0 bases from V and 0 bases from J, leaving 10 bases between. The CDR3 extends over 16 amino acids. Germline V lookup: CDR1 SGHRS, CDR2 YFSETQ. The whole variable domain, remainder taken from reference TRBV5-1 and TRBJ2-1, is KAGVTQTPRYLIKTRGQQVTLSCSPISGHRSVSWYQQTPGQGLQFLFEYFSETQRNKGNFPGRFSGRQFSNSRSEMNVSTLELGDSALYLCASSLELWSSYNEQFFGPGTRLTVL.

The chain couples TRBV27 to TRBJ1-4; 10 nucleotides line up with TRBD1. Germline V lookup: CDR1 MNHEY, CDR2 SMNVEV (reference sequence). This CDR3 is 16 amino acids long. Trimming cost V 7 bases and J 5 bases; bases outside gene matches: 10. CDR3 residues: CASTKLSGQGNEKLFF. DNA for the CDR3: TGTGCCAGCACAAAACTGTCGGGACAGGGGAATGAAAAACTGTTTTTT.

The chain uses TRBV10-3 and TRBJ1-4; D is perhaps TRBD1 (6 bases). The CDR3 sequence is 14 residues long. In germline, CDR1 is ENHRY, CDR2 SYGVKD. Trimming removed 10 bases from V and 5 bases from J, with 17 bases in between. The CDR3 reads CATSPSGANEKLFF. Written as DNA, the CDR3 is TGTGCCACCTCTCCGTCAGGGGCAAATGAAAAACTGTTTTTT.

J is TRBJ1-3 and V is TRBV28; possibly TRBD1 for D (5 bases). Trimming stripped 10 bases from V and 0 bases from J, with 10 bases between. Germline V CDR1 and CDR2: MDHEN, SYDVKM. This CDR3 has 13 residues. This chain's CDR3 is CATVDSSGNTIYF. CDR3 sequence (DNA): TGTGCCACTGTAGACAGCTCTGGAAACACCATATATTTT.

This clone occurred once. The gene calls are TRBV19 and TRBJ2-1; TRBD1 aligns across 9 bases. This CDR3 is 16 amino acids long. Germline V gives CDR1 LNHDA, CDR2 SQIVND (reference sequence). The ends lost 4 bases at V and 5 bases at J; junction bases unmatched: 9. CDR3 sequence reads: CASSRSRDRVHNEQFF. CDR3 DNA sequence: TGTGCCAGTAGTAGATCCCGGGACAGGGTCCACAATGAGCAGTTCTTC.